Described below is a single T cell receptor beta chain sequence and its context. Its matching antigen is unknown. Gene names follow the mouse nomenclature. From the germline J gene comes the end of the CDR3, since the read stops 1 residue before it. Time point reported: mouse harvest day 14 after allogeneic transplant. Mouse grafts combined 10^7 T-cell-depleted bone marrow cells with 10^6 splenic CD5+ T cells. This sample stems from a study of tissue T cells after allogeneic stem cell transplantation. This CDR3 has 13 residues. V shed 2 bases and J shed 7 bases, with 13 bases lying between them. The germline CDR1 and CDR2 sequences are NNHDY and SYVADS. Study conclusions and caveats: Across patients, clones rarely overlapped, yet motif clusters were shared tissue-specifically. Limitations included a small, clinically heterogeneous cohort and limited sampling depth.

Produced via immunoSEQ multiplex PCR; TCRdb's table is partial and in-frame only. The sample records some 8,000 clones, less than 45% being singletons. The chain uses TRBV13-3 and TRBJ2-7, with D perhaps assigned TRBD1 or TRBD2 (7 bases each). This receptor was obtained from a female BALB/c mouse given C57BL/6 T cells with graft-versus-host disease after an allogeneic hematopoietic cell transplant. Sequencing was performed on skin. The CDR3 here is CASSDRGAWEQYF. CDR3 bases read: TGTGCCAGCAGTGACAGGGGGGCGTGGGAACAGTAC.